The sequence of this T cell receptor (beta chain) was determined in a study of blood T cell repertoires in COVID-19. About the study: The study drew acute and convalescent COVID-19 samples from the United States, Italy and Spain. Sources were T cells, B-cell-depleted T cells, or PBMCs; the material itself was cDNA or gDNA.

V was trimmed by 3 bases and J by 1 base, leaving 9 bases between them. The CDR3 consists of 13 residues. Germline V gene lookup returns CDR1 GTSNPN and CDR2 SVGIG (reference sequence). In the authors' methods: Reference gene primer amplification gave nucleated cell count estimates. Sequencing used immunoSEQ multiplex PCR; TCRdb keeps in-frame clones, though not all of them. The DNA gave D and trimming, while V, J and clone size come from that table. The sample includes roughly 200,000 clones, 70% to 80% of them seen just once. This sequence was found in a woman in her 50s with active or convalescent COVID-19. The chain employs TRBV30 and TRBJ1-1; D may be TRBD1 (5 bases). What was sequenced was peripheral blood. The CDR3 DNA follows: TGTGCCTGGAGCGGGGGACCGAACACTGAAGCTTTCTTT. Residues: CAWSGGPNTEAFF.